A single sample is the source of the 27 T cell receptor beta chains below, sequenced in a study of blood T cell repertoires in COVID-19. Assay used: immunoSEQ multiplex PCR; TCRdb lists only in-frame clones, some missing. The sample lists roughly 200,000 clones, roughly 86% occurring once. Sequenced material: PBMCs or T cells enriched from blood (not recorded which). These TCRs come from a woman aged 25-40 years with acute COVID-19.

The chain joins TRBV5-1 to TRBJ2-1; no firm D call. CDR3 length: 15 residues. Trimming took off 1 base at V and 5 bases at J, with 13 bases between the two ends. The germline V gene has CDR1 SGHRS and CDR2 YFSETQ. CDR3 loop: CASSLLLQTNNEQFF. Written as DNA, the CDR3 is TGCGCCAGCAGCTTGTTACTACAAACAAACAATGAGCAGTTCTTC.

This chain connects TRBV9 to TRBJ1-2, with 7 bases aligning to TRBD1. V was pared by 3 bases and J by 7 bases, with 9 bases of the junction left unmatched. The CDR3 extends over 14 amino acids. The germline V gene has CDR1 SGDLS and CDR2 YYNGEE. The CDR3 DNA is TGTGCCAGCAGCGGGGCACAGGGGACCTTTGGCTACACCTTC. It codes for CASSGAQGTFGYTF.

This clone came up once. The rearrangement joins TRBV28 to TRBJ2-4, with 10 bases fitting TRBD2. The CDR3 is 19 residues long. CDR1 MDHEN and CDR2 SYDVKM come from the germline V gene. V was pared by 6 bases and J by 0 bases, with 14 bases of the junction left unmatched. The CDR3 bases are TGTGCCAGCAGCTTCCCCATCACTAGCGGGGCCTTAGCCAAAAACATTCAGTACTTC. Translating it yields CASSFPITSGALAKNIQYF.

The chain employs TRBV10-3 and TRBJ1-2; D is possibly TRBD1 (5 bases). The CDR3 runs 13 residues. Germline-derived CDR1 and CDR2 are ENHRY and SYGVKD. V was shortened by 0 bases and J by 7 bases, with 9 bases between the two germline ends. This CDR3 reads CAISESWGGGYTF. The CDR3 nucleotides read TGTGCCATCAGTGAGTCGTGGGGCGGTGGCTACACCTTC.

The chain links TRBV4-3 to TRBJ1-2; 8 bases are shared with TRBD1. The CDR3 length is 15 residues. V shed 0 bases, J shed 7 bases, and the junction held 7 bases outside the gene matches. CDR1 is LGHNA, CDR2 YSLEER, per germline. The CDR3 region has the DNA TGCGCCAGCAGCCAAGATACGGACAGGGTAGCTGGCTACACCTTC. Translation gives CASSQDTDRVAGYTF.

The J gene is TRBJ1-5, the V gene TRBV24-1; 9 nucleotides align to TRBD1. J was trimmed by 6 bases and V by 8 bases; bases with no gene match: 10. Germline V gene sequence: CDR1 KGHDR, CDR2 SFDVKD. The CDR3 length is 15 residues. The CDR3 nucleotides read TGTGCCACCACCCCGGGACAGGGTCTCGGTCAGCCCCAGCATTTT. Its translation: CATTPGQGLGQPQHF.

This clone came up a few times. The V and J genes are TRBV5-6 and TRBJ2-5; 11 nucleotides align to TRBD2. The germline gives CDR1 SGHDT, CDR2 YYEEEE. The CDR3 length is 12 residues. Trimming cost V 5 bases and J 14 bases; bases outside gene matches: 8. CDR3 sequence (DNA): TGTGCCAGCAGTCGCCTAGCGGGGGGTCCCTACTTC. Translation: CASSRLAGGPYF.

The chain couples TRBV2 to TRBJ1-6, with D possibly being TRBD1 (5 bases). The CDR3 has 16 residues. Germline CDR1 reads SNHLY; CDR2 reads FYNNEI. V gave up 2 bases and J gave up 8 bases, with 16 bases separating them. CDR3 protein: CASSESPGPTHSPLHF. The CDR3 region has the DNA TGTGCCAGCAGTGAATCCCCAGGGCCTACGCATTCACCCCTCCACTTT.

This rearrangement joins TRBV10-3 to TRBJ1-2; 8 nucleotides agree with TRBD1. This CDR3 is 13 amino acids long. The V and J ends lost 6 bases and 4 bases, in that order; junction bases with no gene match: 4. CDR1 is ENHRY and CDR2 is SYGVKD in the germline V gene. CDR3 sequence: CAISGTGFYGYTF. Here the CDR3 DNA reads TGTGCCATCAGCGGGACAGGCTTCTATGGCTACACCTTC.

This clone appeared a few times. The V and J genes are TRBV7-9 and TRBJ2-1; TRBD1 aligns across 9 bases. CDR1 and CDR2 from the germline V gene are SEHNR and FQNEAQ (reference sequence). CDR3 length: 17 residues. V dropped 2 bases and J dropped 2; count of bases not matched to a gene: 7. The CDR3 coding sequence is TGTGCCAGCAGCTTACGTGGCGGACAGGGGACCTACAATGAGCAGTTCTTC. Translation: CASSLRGGQGTYNEQFF.

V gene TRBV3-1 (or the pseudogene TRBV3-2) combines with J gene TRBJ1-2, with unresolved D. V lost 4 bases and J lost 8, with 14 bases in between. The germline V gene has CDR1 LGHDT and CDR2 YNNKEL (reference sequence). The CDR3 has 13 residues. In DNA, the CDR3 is TGTGCCAGCAGCCGCGGCCCCCCAGAGGGCTACACCTTC. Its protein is CASSRGPPEGYTF.

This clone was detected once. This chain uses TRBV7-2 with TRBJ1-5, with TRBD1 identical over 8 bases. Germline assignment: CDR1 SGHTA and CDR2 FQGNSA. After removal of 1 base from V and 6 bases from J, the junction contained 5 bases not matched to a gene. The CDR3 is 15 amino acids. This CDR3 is CASSLGDRGFQPQHF. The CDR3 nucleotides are TGTGCCAGCAGCTTAGGTGACAGGGGTTTTCAGCCCCAGCATTTT. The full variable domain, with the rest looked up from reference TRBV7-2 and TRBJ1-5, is GAGVSQSPSNKVTEKGKDVELRCDPISGHTALYWYRQSLGQGLEFLIYFQGNSAPDKSGLPSDRFSAERTGGSVSTLTIQRTQQEDSAVYLCASSLGDRGFQPQHFGDGTRLSIL.

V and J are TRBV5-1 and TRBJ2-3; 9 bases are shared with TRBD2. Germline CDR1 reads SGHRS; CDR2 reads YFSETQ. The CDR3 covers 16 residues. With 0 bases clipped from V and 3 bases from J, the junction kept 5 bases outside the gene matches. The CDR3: CASSLVAGGRTDTQYF. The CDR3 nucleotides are TGCGCCAGCAGCTTGGTTGCGGGGGGGCGAACAGATACGCAGTATTTT. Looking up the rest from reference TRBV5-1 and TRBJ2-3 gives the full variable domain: KAGVTQTPRYLIKTRGQQVTLSCSPISGHRSVSWYQQTPGQGLQFLFEYFSETQRNKGNFPGRFSGRQFSNSRSEMNVSTLELGDSALYLCASSLVAGGRTDTQYFGPGTRLTVL.

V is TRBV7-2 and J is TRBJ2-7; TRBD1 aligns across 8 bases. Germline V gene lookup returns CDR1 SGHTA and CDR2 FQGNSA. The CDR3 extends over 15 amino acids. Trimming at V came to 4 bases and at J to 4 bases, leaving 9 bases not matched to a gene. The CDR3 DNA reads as TGTGCCAGCAGCTCCGCAGGGGGCCTGCGGTACGAGCAGTACTTC. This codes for CASSSAGGLRYEQYF.

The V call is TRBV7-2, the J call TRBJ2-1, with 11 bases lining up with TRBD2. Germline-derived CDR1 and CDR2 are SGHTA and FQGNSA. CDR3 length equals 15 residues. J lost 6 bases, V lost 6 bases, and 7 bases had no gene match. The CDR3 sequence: CASSSIAGGPNEQFF. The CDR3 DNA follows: TGTGCCAGCAGTTCAATAGCGGGGGGGCCCAATGAGCAGTTCTTC.

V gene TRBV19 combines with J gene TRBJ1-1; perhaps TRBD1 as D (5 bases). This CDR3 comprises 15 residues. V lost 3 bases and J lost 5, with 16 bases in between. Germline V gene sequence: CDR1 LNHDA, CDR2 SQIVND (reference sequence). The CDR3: CASSIGGNMRTEAFF. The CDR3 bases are TGTGCCAGTAGTATTGGGGGGAATATGCGGACTGAAGCTTTCTTT.

This CDR3 reads CASSVVQGGSPLHF. In DNA, the CDR3 is TGTGCCAGCAGCGTAGTGCAGGGTGGTTCACCCCTCCACTTT. This chain links TRBV9 with TRBJ1-6, with a tentative D call TRBD1 (5 bases). The CDR3 is made up of 14 amino acids. From germline, CDR1 is SGDLS and CDR2 YYNGEE. Trimming stripped 0 bases from V and 9 bases from J, with 10 bases between. Drawing the rest from reference TRBV9 and TRBJ1-6, the complete variable domain is DSGVTQTPKHLITATGQRVTLRCSPRSGDLSVYWYQQSLDQGLQFLIQYYNGEERAKGNILERFSAQQFPDLHSELNLSSLELGDSALYFCASSVVQGGSPLHFGNGTRLTVT.

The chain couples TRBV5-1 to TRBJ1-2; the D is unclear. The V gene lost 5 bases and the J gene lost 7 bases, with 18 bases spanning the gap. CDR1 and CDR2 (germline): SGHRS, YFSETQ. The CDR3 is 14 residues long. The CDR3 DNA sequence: TGCGCCAGCAGGCAGGAAGAAGTAGTGAGTGGCTACACCTTC. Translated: CASRQEEVVSGYTF.

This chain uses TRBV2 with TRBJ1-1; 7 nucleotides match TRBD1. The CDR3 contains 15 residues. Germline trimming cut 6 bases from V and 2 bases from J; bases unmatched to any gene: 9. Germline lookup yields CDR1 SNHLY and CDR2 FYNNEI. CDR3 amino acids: CASRARQGVNTEAFF. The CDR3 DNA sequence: TGTGCCAGCAGGGCCCGACAGGGCGTCAACACTGAAGCTTTCTTT.

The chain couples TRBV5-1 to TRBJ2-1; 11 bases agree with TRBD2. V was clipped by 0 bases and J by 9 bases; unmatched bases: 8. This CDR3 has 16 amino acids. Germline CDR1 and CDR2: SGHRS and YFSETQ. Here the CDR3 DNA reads TGCGCCAGCAGCTTGGAACTAGCGGGGGAAGGTAGTGAGCAGTTCTTC. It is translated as CASSLELAGEGSEQFF.

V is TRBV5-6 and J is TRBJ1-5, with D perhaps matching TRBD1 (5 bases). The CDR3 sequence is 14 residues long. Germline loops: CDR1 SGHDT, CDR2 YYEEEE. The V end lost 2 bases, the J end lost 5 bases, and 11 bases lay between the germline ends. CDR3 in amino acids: CASSFQGLYQPQHF. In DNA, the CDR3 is TGTGCCAGCAGCTTTCAGGGTTTGTATCAGCCCCAGCATTTT.

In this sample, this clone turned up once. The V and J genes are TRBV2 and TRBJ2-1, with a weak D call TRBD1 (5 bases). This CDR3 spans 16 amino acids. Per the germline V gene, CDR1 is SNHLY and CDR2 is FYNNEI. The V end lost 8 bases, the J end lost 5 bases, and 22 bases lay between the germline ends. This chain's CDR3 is CASDAGATTYNNEQFF. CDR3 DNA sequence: TGTGCCAGCGACGCTGGGGCTACTACTTACAACAATGAGCAGTTCTTC.

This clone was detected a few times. The CDR3 region has the DNA TGTGCCTGGCCGGACAGGGAAATAAGCACTGAAGCTTTCTTT. As protein: CAWPDREISTEAFF. The rearrangement links TRBV30 to TRBJ1-1; 8 bases match TRBD1. The trim removed 5 bases at V and 4 bases at J, leaving 9 bases unmatched. Germline-derived CDR1 and CDR2 are GTSNPN and SVGIG (reference sequence). The CDR3 sequence is 14 residues long.

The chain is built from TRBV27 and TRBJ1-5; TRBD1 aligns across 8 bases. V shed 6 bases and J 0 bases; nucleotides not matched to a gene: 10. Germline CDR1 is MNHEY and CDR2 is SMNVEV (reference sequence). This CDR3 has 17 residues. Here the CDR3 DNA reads TGTGCCAGCAGCCCTCGACAGGGGCCCCCTAGCAATCAGCCCCAGCATTTT. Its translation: CASSPRQGPPSNQPQHF.

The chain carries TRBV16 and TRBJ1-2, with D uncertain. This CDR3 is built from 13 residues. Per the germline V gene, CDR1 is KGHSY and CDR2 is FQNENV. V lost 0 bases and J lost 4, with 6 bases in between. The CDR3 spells CASSQSESYGYTF. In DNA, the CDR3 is TGTGCCAGCAGCCAATCGGAGAGCTATGGCTACACCTTC.

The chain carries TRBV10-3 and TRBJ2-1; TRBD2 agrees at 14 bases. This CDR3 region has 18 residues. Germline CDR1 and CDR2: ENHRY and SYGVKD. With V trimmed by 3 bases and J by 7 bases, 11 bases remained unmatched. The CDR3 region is CAISEWTSGGSRGNEQFF. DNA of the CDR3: TGTGCCATCAGTGAATGGACTAGCGGGGGGTCAAGGGGGAATGAGCAGTTCTTC.

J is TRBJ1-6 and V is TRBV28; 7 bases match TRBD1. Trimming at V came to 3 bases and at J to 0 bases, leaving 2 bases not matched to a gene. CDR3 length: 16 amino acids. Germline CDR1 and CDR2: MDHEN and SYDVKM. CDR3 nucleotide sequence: TGTGCCAGCAGTTTTCAGGGGGACTCCTATAATTCACCCCTCCACTTT. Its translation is CASSFQGDSYNSPLHF.